This entry is about one T cell receptor beta chain. J gave up 5 bases and V 0 bases, and 7 bases lay outside the gene matches. The CDR3 has 17 amino acids. In germline, CDR1 is SGHNT, CDR2 YENEEA. The sample belongs to a study of shared clonotypes between healthy human individuals. Investigators spread the genomic DNA of each subset evenly over several immunoSEQ plates. The assay was immunoSEQ multiplex PCR, and TCRdb's table has in-frame clones only and misses some. The profile shows around 980,000 clones, about four fifths of them singletons. This chain joins TRBV11-3 and TRBJ2-1; the match to TRBD2 covers 10 bases. The sample comprised memory CD4+ T cells from PBMCs. Described subset: CD45RA-negative fraction. The clonotype originates from a man aged 18 to 30 in good health. Some clones in this sample may be carry-over from other donors' samples. DNA for the CDR3: TGTGCCAGCAGCTTAGATCGGACTAGCGGAGGGAACAATGAGCAGTTCTTC. This codes for CASSLDRTSGGNNEQFF.